The 20 T cell receptor beta chains reported below all come from one sample, sequenced in a study of CD8 T cells in ankylosing spondylitis. TCRdb re-derived calls from the 5' RACE reads in MiXCR, one entry per CDR3 protein. The repertoire holds approximately 100,000 distinct CDR3 sequences, less than 25% seen once, with 9% to 15% in the top ten. The source material was synovial fluid, either unsorted or a sorted T cell fraction (not recorded which). The receptors derive from a male donor with ankylosing spondylitis.

The V and J genes are TRBV12-3 or TRBV12-4 and TRBJ1-6; 8 bases map to TRBD1. The V gene end was trimmed by 3 bases and the J gene end by 0 bases; junction bases not matched to a gene: 4. CDR3 size: 17 residues. CDR3 residues: CASSFYRGSSYNSPLHF. For the CDR3, the DNA is TGTGCCAGCAGTTTTTACAGGGGGAGCTCCTATAATTCACCCCTCCACTTT.

This clonotype was seen only a few times. The CDR3 region is CASSHGQGGETQYF. The CDR3 DNA is TGCGCCAGCAGCCACGGACAGGGCGGAGAGACCCAGTACTTC. The chain has TRBV5-1 and TRBJ2-5; 8 positions agree with TRBD1. Trimming removed 4 bases from V and 4 bases from J; junction bases left unmatched: 6. There are 14 residues in the CDR3. Looked up from germline, CDR1 is SGHRS and CDR2 is YFSETQ.

This clonotype ranks as medium-sized (0.01 to 0.1%). V and J are TRBV12-3 or TRBV12-4 and TRBJ2-1; 10 positions match TRBD2. The CDR3 is 14 residues long. V was clipped by 5 bases and J by 10 bases; unmatched bases: 8. CDR3 loop: CASSEASGRREQFF. CDR3 coding DNA: TGTGCCAGCAGTGAGGCTAGCGGGAGACGAGAGCAGTTCTTC.

The chain employs TRBV4-2 and TRBJ1-2; TRBD1 matches at 7 bases. The V gene end was trimmed by 1 base and the J gene end by 5 bases; junction bases not matched to a gene: 7. The V gene's germline CDR1 is LGHNA and CDR2 YNFKEQ. The CDR3 runs to 15 residues. CDR3 sequence reads: CASSQAGGDPYGYTF. The CDR3 region has the DNA TGTGCCAGCAGCCAAGCAGGGGGTGATCCATATGGCTACACCTTC.

V and J are TRBV4-1 and TRBJ2-3, with a possible D match to TRBD1 (6 bases). This CDR3 comprises 16 residues. V was clipped by 2 bases and J by 2 bases, with 14 bases between them. Germline V gives CDR1 MGHRA, CDR2 YSYEKL. CDR3 sequence: CASSQSPGQNTDTQYF. DNA for the CDR3: TGCGCCAGCAGCCAAAGCCCGGGACAAAACACAGATACGCAGTATTTT.

The chain combines TRBV7-2 with TRBJ2-1; 7 positions match TRBD2. Trimming cost V 4 bases and J 2 bases; bases outside gene matches: 11. CDR3 length: 17 residues. Germline loops: CDR1 SGHTA, CDR2 FQGNSA. The CDR3 loop reads CASSYRSGGSAYNEQFF. CDR3 in DNA: TGTGCCAGCAGCTACCGATCGGGCGGGAGCGCCTACAATGAGCAGTTCTTC.

This clonotype was recorded a few times. This rearrangement joins TRBV11-3 to TRBJ1-4, with a weak D call TRBD1 (5 bases). Germline CDR1 SGHNT, CDR2 YENEEA. This CDR3 region has 12 residues. With 7 bases removed from V and 8 bases from J, the gap between germline ends came to 11 bases. In DNA form, the CDR3 reads TGTGCCAGCACCGGATGGGACGAAAAACTGTTTTTT. It codes for CASTGWDEKLFF. Supplemented by reference TRBV11-3 and TRBJ1-4, the full variable domain reads EAGVVQSPRYKIIEKKQPVAFWCNPISGHNTLYWYLQNLGQGPELLIRYENEEAVDDSQLPKDRFSAERLKGVDSTLKIQPAELGDSAVYLCASTGWDEKLFFGSGTQLSVL.

V usage is TRBV5-1 and J usage is TRBJ2-2; no firm D call. The germline V gene has CDR1 SGHRS and CDR2 YFSETQ. The CDR3 covers 14 residues. The V and J ends lost 0 bases and 4 bases respectively, with 7 bases between them. This chain's CDR3 is CASSLEGGTGELFF. The CDR3 DNA follows: TGCGCCAGCAGCTTGGAGGGCGGCACCGGGGAGCTGTTTTTT. The whole variable domain, remainder taken from reference TRBV5-1 and TRBJ2-2, is KAGVTQTPRYLIKTRGQQVTLSCSPISGHRSVSWYQQTPGQGLQFLFEYFSETQRNKGNFPGRFSGRQFSNSRSEMNVSTLELGDSALYLCASSLEGGTGELFFGEGSRLTVL.

The sample holds a few counts of this clonotype. The chain carries TRBV5-1 and TRBJ2-2; D tentatively fits TRBD1 or TRBD2 (5 bases each). The CDR3 is 15 residues long. The germline V and J ends were trimmed by 4 bases and 3 bases, with 13 bases remaining between them. Per germline, CDR1 SGHRS and CDR2 YFSETQ. Here the CDR3 reads CASSRDPPDTGELFF. The CDR3 nucleotides are TGCGCCAGCAGCAGGGACCCTCCGGACACCGGGGAGCTGTTTTTT.

A few counts support this clonotype. Here the CDR3 reads CASSIEASTDTQYF. The CDR3 DNA sequence: TGTGCCAGTAGTATAGAAGCTAGCACAGATACGCAGTATTTT. The chain joins TRBV19 to TRBJ2-3; unclear D gene. Germline V gene lookup returns CDR1 LNHDA and CDR2 SQIVND (reference sequence). Trimming took 0 bases from V and 0 from J, leaving 4 bases between them. The CDR3 is 14 residues long. The full variable domain, with the rest looked up from reference TRBV19 and TRBJ2-3, is DGGITQSPKYLFRKEGQNVTLSCEQNLNHDAMYWYRQDPGQGLRLIYYSQIVNDFQKGDIAEGYSVSREKKESFPLTVTSAQKNPTAFYLCASSIEASTDTQYFGPGTRLTVL.

V usage is TRBV28 and J usage is TRBJ2-1, with 15 bases aligning to TRBD2. The germline CDR1 and CDR2 sequences are MDHEN and SYDVKM. The CDR3 runs to 17 residues. With 4 bases clipped from V and 9 bases from J, the junction kept 10 bases outside the gene matches. CDR3: CASSSIRTSGRATEQFF. The CDR3 DNA reads TGTGCCAGCAGTTCTATCCGGACTAGCGGGAGGGCCACTGAGCAGTTCTTC. Supplemented by reference TRBV28 and TRBJ2-1, the full variable domain reads DVKVTQSSRYLVKRTGEKVFLECVQDMDHENMFWYRQDPGLGLRLIYFSYDVKMKEKGDIPEGYSVSREKKERFSLILESASTNQTSMYLCASSSIRTSGRATEQFFGPGTRLTVL.

The chain recombines TRBV11-2 with TRBJ1-4; the D gene is possibly TRBD1 (5 bases). Germline CDR1 is SGHAT and CDR2 is FQNNGV. V was pared by 1 base and J by 2 bases, with 8 bases between. The CDR3 consists of 15 residues. DNA for the CDR3: TGTGCCAGCAGCTTAGTAGGGGCCACTAATGAAAAACTGTTTTTT. This sequence encodes CASSLVGATNEKLFF.

The gene calls are TRBV7-6 and TRBJ1-2, with 8 bases lining up with TRBD1. Germline loops: CDR1 SGHVS, CDR2 FNYEAQ. Trimming at V came to 5 bases and at J to 7 bases, leaving 9 bases not matched to a gene. CDR3 length equals 14 residues. The CDR3 sequence is CASSLQGDRSGYTF. As DNA, the CDR3 is TGTGCCAGCAGCCTACAGGGGGACAGGTCTGGCTACACCTTC.

This clonotype has just a few counts. This chain uses TRBV7-9 with TRBJ2-3; 7 bases match TRBD1. Per the germline V gene, CDR1 is SEHNR and CDR2 is FQNEAQ (reference sequence). This CDR3 has 13 residues. V dropped 7 bases and J dropped 1; count of bases not matched to a gene: 2. CDR3 nucleotide sequence: TGTGCCAGCATTCAGGGGGGCACAGATACGCAGTATTTT. Amino acid sequence: CASIQGGTDTQYF.

This clonotype was detected only a few times. The chain carries TRBV27 and TRBJ2-7, with D perhaps matching TRBD1 or TRBD2 (6 bases each). The CDR3 extends over 16 amino acids. CDR1 and CDR2 from the germline V gene are MNHEY and SMNVEV (reference sequence). V lost 6 bases to trimming and J lost 5 bases, with 23 bases between them. CDR3 nucleotide sequence: TGTGCCAGCAGCCCCTACGGGGGCGCGGAGCGAGACGAGCAGTACTTC. This codes for CASSPYGGAERDEQYF.

This clonotype has only a few counts. V and J are TRBV25-1 and TRBJ1-2; D ambiguous. The CDR3 runs 14 residues. Germline CDR1 reads MGHDK; CDR2 reads SYGVNS. Trimming removed 4 bases at V and 4 bases at J, with 13 bases between. The CDR3 region has the DNA TGTGCCAGCAGTGCCCCGGACCCCTTCTATGGCTACACCTTC. This sequence encodes CASSAPDPFYGYTF.

This clonotype has ten or more counts. The chain couples TRBV5-5 to TRBJ1-2; D perhaps matches TRBD1 (5 bases). Germline V gene sequence: CDR1 SGHKS, CDR2 YYEKEE (reference sequence). The CDR3 consists of 11 residues. Trimming took off 4 bases at V and 13 bases at J, with 14 bases between the two ends. CDR3 region: CASSGGTGVTF. The DNA of the CDR3 is TGTGCCAGCAGCGGTGGGACGGGCGTCACCTTC. The full variable domain, completed using reference TRBV5-5 and TRBJ1-2, is DAGVTQSPTHLIKTRGQQVTLRCSPISGHKSVSWYQQVLGQGPQFIFQYYEKEERGRGNFPDRFSARQFPNYSSELNVNALLLGDSALYLCASSGGTGVTFGSGTRLTVV.

The gene calls are TRBV6-1 and TRBJ2-1, with D hard to call. Per germline, CDR1 MNHNS and CDR2 SASEGT. CDR3 length equals 15 residues. V lost 2 bases and J 1 base, leaving 9 bases between the germline ends. CDR3 nucleotide sequence: TGTGCCAGCAGTGAATCCTGGGTATCCTACAATGAGCAGTTCTTC. It yields the protein CASSESWVSYNEQFF.

The V call is TRBV7-2, the J call TRBJ1-1, with no clear D. V lost 6 bases and J 1 base, leaving 9 bases between the germline ends. Germline CDR1 is SGHTA and CDR2 is FQGNSA. The CDR3 is made up of 13 amino acids. The CDR3 nucleotides read TGTGCCAGCAGGGAACTTCAGAACACTGAAGCTTTCTTT. Translating it yields CASRELQNTEAFF.

The chain joins TRBV7-6 to TRBJ1-3; D might be TRBD1 (6 bases). Germline CDR1 reads SGHVS; CDR2 reads FNYEAQ. V shed 11 bases and J shed 2 bases, with 10 bases lying between them. The CDR3 contains 12 residues. CDR3 amino acids: CAVRGAGNTIYF. The CDR3 nucleotides read TGTGCCGTCAGGGGAGCTGGAAACACCATATATTTT.